These T cell receptor beta chains were read from a single sample in a study of OX40 agonist ivuxolimab in advanced cancers. Profiled with immunoSEQ multiplex PCR; TCRdb holds only in-frame clones, not every one. The data hold some 76,000 clones, with about 89% observed a single time. The source was CD4+ or CD8+ T cells sorted from blood, collected in a trial of the OX40 agonist ivuxolimab. These receptor sequences come from an adult with an advanced solid tumor such as melanoma, head and neck, liver or kidney cancer. Both conserved end residues are part of each CDR3. A D gene is named only where the DNA matches it firmly.

V,J,D,CDR3
TRBV6-6,TRBJ2-7,-,CASSYRGEQYF
TRBV10-3,TRBJ2-5,-,CAISENERETQYF
TRBV5-5,TRBJ1-3,-,CASSLATQGNTIYF
TRBV5-4,TRBJ2-7,-,CASSLEGDPYEQYF
TRBV25-1,TRBJ1-2,TRBD1,CASRISGTGALGGYTF
TRBV6-6,TRBJ1-3,-,CASSPGVGNSGNTIYF
TRBV5-1,TRBJ1-2,-,CASSRRTGLDYGYTF
TRBV5-1,TRBJ2-3,-,CASSLGNTDTQYF
TRBV7-2,TRBJ2-7,TRBD1,CASSILGQGNYEQYF
TRBV10-3,TRBJ2-1,TRBD2,CAISLGLAGGKLLNEQFF
TRBV11-3,TRBJ2-5,TRBD2,CASSRTGLVEETQYF
TRBV2,TRBJ2-2,TRBD2,CASSKREYAGELFF
TRBV28,TRBJ2-3,TRBD2,CASSLLAGGRAPDTQYF
TRBV28,TRBJ1-2,-,CASSSPGRDYGYTF
TRBV28,TRBJ1-2,-,CASSHPRDFHYGYTF
TRBV11-3,TRBJ2-6,TRBD1,CASSAGTANSGANVLTF
TRBV5-4,TRBJ2-5,TRBD2,CASSFRLAGGETQYF
TRBV5-6,TRBJ1-1,-,CASSRVGTEAFF
TRBV7-9,TRBJ2-5,TRBD2,CASSHRAGNQETQYF
TRBV9,TRBJ2-2,TRBD2,CASSPQTSGTGELFF
TRBV5-1,TRBJ2-2,-,CASSLQGVGAGELFF
TRBV11-2,TRBJ1-3,-,CASSPAWESSGNTIYF
TRBV27,TRBJ2-7,-,CASSFLGTGSYEQYF
TRBV6-5,TRBJ1-4,-,CASSSSGTNEKLFF
TRBV11-2,TRBJ2-7,-,CASSLGRVEQYF
TRBV5-8,TRBJ1-2,TRBD1,CASSPTTRTGGYYGYTF
TRBV27,TRBJ2-7,TRBD2,CASRTGLAGAYEQYF
TRBV7-8,TRBJ2-3,-,CASSFYYRDTSGDTQYF
TRBV7-9,TRBJ2-1,-,CASSLASVLGDNEQFF
TRBV5-1,TRBJ1-1,TRBD1,CASSIETGANTEAFF
TRBV6-1,TRBJ2-7,-,CASSKGENYEQYF
TRBV14,TRBJ1-4,TRBD1,CASSQASGTGREKLFF
TRBV6-1,TRBJ2-6,-,CASSADSGANVLTF
TRBV5-1,TRBJ2-1,-,CASSSLLAASYNEQFF
TRBV28,TRBJ1-1,-,CASRGRLTGEAFF
TRBV2,TRBJ2-3,TRBD2,CASSGTSGGASTDTQYF
TRBV4-2,TRBJ1-2,-,CASSQGGNYGYTF
TRBV6-6,TRBJ2-7,-,CASSSRDQAEQYF